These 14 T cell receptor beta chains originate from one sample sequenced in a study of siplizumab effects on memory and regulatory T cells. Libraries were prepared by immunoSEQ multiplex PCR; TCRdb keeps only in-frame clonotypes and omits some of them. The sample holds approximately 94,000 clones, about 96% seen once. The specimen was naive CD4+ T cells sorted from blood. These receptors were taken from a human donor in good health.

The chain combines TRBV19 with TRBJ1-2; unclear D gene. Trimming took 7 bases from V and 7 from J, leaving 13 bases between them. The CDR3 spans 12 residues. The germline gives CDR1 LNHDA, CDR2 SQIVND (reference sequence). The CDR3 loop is CASNALVGGYTF. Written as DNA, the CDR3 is TGTGCCAGTAACGCACTGGTTGGTGGCTACACCTTC.

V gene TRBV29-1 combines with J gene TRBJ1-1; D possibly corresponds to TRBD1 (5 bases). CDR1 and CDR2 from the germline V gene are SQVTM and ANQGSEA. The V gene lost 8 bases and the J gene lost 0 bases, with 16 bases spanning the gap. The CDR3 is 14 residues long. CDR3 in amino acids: CSTQRGALNTEAFF. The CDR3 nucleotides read TGCAGCACCCAGCGAGGGGCCCTGAACACTGAAGCTTTCTTT.

The CDR3 loop reads CASRPGGSTDTQYF. The CDR3 nucleotides read TGTGCCAGCAGACCAGGGGGAAGCACAGATACGCAGTATTTT. The rearrangement links TRBV9 to TRBJ2-3; TRBD1 agrees at 7 bases. Germline V CDR1 and CDR2: SGDLS, YYNGEE. The CDR3 is made up of 14 amino acids. With 5 bases clipped from V and 0 bases from J, the junction kept 3 bases outside the gene matches.

CDR3 sequence: CASRQGGSTGELFF. CDR3 coding DNA: TGTGCCAGTAGACAGGGGGGCTCCACCGGGGAGCTGTTTTTT. The chain links TRBV6-5 to TRBJ2-2, with 9 positions matching TRBD1. The V and J ends lost 9 bases and 4 bases, in that order; junction bases with no gene match: 6. The CDR3 consists of 14 residues. Germline V gene sequence: CDR1 MNHEY, CDR2 SVGAGI.

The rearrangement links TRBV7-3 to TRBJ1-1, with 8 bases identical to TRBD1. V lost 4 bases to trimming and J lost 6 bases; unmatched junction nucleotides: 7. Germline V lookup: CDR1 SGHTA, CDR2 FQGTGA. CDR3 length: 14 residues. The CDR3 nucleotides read TGTGCCAGCAGCTCGGGACAGGATAACGCTGAAGCTTTCTTT. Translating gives CASSSGQDNAEAFF.

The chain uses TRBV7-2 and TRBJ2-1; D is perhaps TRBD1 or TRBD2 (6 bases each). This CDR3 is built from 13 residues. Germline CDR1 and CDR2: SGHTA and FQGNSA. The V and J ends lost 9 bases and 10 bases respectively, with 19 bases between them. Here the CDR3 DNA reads TGTGCCAGTAACGAGGGGGGCCGGAGGGAGCAGTTCTTC. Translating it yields CASNEGGRREQFF. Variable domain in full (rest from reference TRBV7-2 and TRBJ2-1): GAGVSQSPSNKVTEKGKDVELRCDPISGHTALYWYRQSLGQGLEFLIYFQGNSAPDKSGLPSDRFSAERTGGSVSTLTIQRTQQEDSAVYLCASNEGGRREQFFGPGTRLTVL.

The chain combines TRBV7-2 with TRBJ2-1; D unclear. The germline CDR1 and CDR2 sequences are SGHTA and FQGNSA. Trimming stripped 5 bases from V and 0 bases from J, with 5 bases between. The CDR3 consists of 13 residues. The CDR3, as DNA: TGTGCCAGCAGCCCCAACTCCTACAATGAGCAGTTCTTC. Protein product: CASSPNSYNEQFF.

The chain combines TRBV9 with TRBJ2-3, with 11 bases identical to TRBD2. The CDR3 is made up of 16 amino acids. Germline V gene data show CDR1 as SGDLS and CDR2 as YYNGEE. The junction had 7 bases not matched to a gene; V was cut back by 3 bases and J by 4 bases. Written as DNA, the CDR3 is TGTGCCAGCAGCGCTTCTAGCGGGGGGTTCGCAGATACGCAGTATTTT. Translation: CASSASSGGFADTQYF.

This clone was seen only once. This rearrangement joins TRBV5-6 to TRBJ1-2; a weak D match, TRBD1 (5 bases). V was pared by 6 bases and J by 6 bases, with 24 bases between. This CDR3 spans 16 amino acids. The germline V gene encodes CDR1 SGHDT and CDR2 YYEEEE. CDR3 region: CASIFLSGGVTDGYTF. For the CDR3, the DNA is TGTGCCAGCATCTTCCTAAGTGGGGGGGTTACGGATGGCTACACCTTC.

CDR3 DNA sequence: TGTGCCAGCAGCAGTCAACAGGGGGCTTACACTGAAGCTTTCTTT. Translating it yields CASSSQQGAYTEAFF. V gene TRBV7-9 combines with J gene TRBJ1-1, with 9 bases lining up with TRBD1. V lost 5 bases, J lost 3 bases, and 7 bases stayed unmatched. The germline V gene has CDR1 SEHNR and CDR2 FQNEAQ (reference sequence). There are 15 residues in the CDR3.

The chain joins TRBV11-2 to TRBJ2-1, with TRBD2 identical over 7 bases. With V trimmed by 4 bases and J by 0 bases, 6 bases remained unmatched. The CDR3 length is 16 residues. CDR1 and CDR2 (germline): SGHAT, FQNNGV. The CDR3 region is CASSWSSGSSYNEQFF. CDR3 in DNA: TGTGCCAGCAGCTGGTCTAGCGGTAGCTCCTACAATGAGCAGTTCTTC.

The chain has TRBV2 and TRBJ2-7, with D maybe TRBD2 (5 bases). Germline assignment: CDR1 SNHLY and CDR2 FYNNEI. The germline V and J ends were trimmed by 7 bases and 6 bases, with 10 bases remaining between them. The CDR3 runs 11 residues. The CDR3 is CASTPSTEQYF. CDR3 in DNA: TGTGCCAGCACTCCTAGCACCGAGCAGTACTTC.

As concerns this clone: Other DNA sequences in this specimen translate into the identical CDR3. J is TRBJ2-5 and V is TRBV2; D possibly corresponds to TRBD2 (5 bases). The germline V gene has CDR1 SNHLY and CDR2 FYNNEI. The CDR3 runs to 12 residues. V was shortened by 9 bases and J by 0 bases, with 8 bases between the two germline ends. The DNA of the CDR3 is TGTGCCAGTACCGGGAACCAAGAGACCCAGTACTTC. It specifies CASTGNQETQYF.

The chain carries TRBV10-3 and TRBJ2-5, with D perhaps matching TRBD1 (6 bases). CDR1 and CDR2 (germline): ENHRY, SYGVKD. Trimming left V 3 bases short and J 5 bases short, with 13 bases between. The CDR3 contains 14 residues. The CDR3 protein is CAISDRQDGETQYF. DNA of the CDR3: TGTGCCATCAGTGACCGACAGGACGGGGAGACCCAGTACTTC.